The 20 T cell receptor beta chains below all came from one sample that was sequenced in a study of blood T cell repertoires in COVID-19. Sequencing was performed with immunoSEQ multiplex PCR; in TCRdb, only in-frame clones are kept and a portion is missing. The sample records about 150,000 clones, around 80% being singletons. Sequenced input: PBMCs or T cells enriched from blood (not recorded which). The receptors were gathered from a man in his fifties who had recovered from COVID-19.

The CDR3 here is CASSRLADTGELFF. CDR3 in DNA: TGTGCCAGCAGTAGACTAGCAGACACCGGGGAGCTGTTTTTT. The chain combines TRBV6-4 with TRBJ2-2; TRBD2 matches at 7 bases. V shed 5 bases and J 3 bases; nucleotides not matched to a gene: 3. The CDR3 is made up of 14 amino acids. Per germline, CDR1 MRHNA and CDR2 SNTAGT.

This chain links TRBV6-5 with TRBJ1-6; 7 bases agree with TRBD1. This CDR3 is built from 16 residues. The germline V gene encodes CDR1 MNHEY and CDR2 SVGAGI. V gave up 2 bases and J gave up 7 bases; unmatched junction bases: 8. The CDR3 spells CASSYVRDSPNSPLHF. The CDR3 DNA follows: TGTGCCAGCAGTTACGTCAGGGACAGTCCCAATTCACCCCTCCACTTT.

The rearrangement links TRBV6-5 to TRBJ1-1; TRBD1 matches at 9 bases. Germline assignment: CDR1 MNHEY and CDR2 SVGAGI. V lost 0 bases, J lost 5 bases, and 4 bases stayed unmatched. This CDR3 has 15 amino acids. The CDR3 nucleotides are TGTGCCAGCAGTTACTCGGACAGGGGTTGGACTGAAGCTTTCTTT. It yields the protein CASSYSDRGWTEAFF.

As DNA, the CDR3 is TGTGCCAGCAGTGAGGGGACAGCCCCCTACGAGCAGTACTTC. This codes for CASSEGTAPYEQYF. V and J are TRBV6-1 and TRBJ2-7, with 7 positions matching TRBD1. Germline-derived CDR1 and CDR2 are MNHNS and SASEGT. The CDR3 length is 14 residues. J was trimmed by 2 bases and V by 3 bases; bases with no gene match: 4.

This clone was seen a single time. The rearrangement uses TRBV7-9 and TRBJ2-3; TRBD1 is a possible D gene (6 bases). From germline, CDR1 is SEHNR and CDR2 FQNEAQ (reference sequence). V lost 2 bases, J lost 6 bases, and 18 bases lay in between. CDR3 length: 16 amino acids. The CDR3 bases are TGTGCCAGCAGCTTACGGGTTGGGGCAGGGGATGATACGCAGTATTTT. Its translation: CASSLRVGAGDDTQYF.

The chain has TRBV6-5 and TRBJ1-5; D is perhaps TRBD1 (6 bases). Germline V gene lookup returns CDR1 MNHEY and CDR2 SVGAGI. Deletions cut 7 bases from V and 3 bases from J, with 13 bases between. CDR3 length: 14 amino acids. Written as DNA, the CDR3 is TGTGCCAGCACGGGACAACTCTTCAATCAGCCCCAGCATTTT. Protein product: CASTGQLFNQPQHF.

This chain uses TRBV7-9 with TRBJ1-6; D ambiguous. V lost 1 base and J lost 7, with 8 bases in between. Germline values: CDR1 SEHNR, CDR2 FQNEAQ (reference sequence). The CDR3 has 14 residues. The CDR3 DNA reads as TGTGCCAGCAGCTTAGTACGGGGAAATTCACCCCTCCACTTT. Translating gives CASSLVRGNSPLHF. Full variable domain (rest looked up from reference TRBV7-9 and TRBJ1-6): DTGVSQNPRHKITKRGQNVTFRCDPISEHNRLYWYRQTLGQGPEFLTYFQNEAQLEKSRLLSDRFSAERPKGSFSTLEIQRTEQGDSAMYLCASSLVRGNSPLHFGNGTRLTVT.

This clone has more than one count but fewer than ten. The chain links TRBV5-1 to TRBJ2-1; no clear D gene. V lost 4 bases, J lost 10 bases, and 21 bases lay in between. Germline V gives CDR1 SGHRS, CDR2 YFSETQ. The CDR3 consists of 15 residues. The CDR3 protein is CASSDTLKALSEQFF. For the CDR3, the DNA is TGCGCCAGCAGCGACACTCTTAAGGCGCTATCGGAGCAGTTCTTC.

V and J are TRBV24-1 and TRBJ2-2, with a tentative D call TRBD1 (5 bases). CDR1 and CDR2 from the germline V gene are KGHDR and SFDVKD. The CDR3 consists of 13 residues. Trimming pared 9 bases from V and 4 bases from J, leaving 11 bases between. The CDR3 here is CATGAASTGELFF. The CDR3 DNA sequence: TGTGCCACCGGGGCGGCGAGCACCGGGGAGCTGTTTTTT.

The chain combines TRBV21-1 with TRBJ2-1; the table's D gene call, TRBD2, was not cross checked with the DNA. TRBV21-1 has pseudogene status. This CDR3 is built from 19 residues. CDR3 sequence: CASSKDGGLESLTYNEQFF. The CDR3 DNA reads as TGTGCCAGCAGCAAAGATGGGGGACTGGAATCATTAACTTACAATGAGCAGTTCTTC.

This clone is a singleton in its sample. V usage is TRBV11-2 and J usage is TRBJ2-2, with D possibly TRBD2 on 6 matching bases. Trimming removed 5 bases at V and 0 bases at J, with 10 bases between. Germline loops: CDR1 SGHAT, CDR2 FQNNGV. This CDR3 contains 15 residues. Written as DNA, the CDR3 is TGTGCCAGCAGCGCAATAGCGGCGAACACCGGGGAGCTGTTTTTT. Amino acids: CASSAIAANTGELFF.

The rearrangement joins TRBV7-9 to TRBJ1-5, with 9 bases fitting TRBD1. The germline V gene has CDR1 SEHNR and CDR2 FQNEAQ (reference sequence). CDR3 size: 13 residues. V shed 4 bases, J shed 9 bases, and the junction held 4 bases outside the gene matches. The CDR3 loop reads CASSWDRDGPQHF. CDR3 nucleotides: TGTGCCAGCAGCTGGGACAGGGATGGGCCCCAGCATTTT.

The V gene is TRBV19, the J gene TRBJ2-1, with 11 bases fitting TRBD2. The V segment lost 3 bases and the J segment 6 bases; nucleotides outside the gene matches: 7. The CDR3 length is 16 residues. Germline V lookup: CDR1 LNHDA, CDR2 SQIVND (reference sequence). The CDR3 sequence: CASSIVAGGPFNEQFF. The CDR3 coding sequence is TGTGCCAGTAGTATTGTAGCGGGGGGGCCTTTCAATGAGCAGTTCTTC.

In its sample, this clone was seen once. The chain combines TRBV7-8 with TRBJ1-2; maybe TRBD1 (5 bases). The germline CDR1 and CDR2 sequences are SGHVS and FQNEAQ. Trimming removed 4 bases at V and 5 bases at J, with 29 bases between. This CDR3 contains 19 residues. Here the CDR3 reads CASSSRSRWGVSRLYGYTF. CDR3 DNA sequence: TGTGCCAGCAGCTCCCGATCGCGGTGGGGGGTTTCTCGTTTATATGGCTACACCTTC.

The chain recombines TRBV6-5 with TRBJ2-7; TRBD1 matches 8 bases. Losses at the gene ends were 6 bases for V and 2 bases for J; bases not matched to a gene: 9. The CDR3 runs to 15 residues. CDR1 MNHEY and CDR2 SVGAGI come from the germline V gene. The CDR3 protein is CASSLGQEITYEQYF. The CDR3 bases are TGTGCCAGCAGCCTGGGACAGGAGATAACCTACGAGCAGTACTTC.

J is TRBJ2-7 and V is TRBV2, with 8 bases matching TRBD1. V shed 9 bases, J shed 7 bases, and the junction held 14 bases outside the gene matches. Germline-derived CDR1 and CDR2 are SNHLY and FYNNEI. The CDR3 loop spans 14 amino acids. The CDR3, as DNA: TGTGCCAGAACCAAACTGGACAGGGAGAGGGAGCAGTACTTC. Translating it yields CARTKLDREREQYF.

This chain connects TRBV10-3 to TRBJ1-6; TRBD1 agrees at 7 bases. The CDR3 runs to 15 residues. V shed 3 bases, J shed 7 bases, and the junction held 6 bases outside the gene matches. The germline V gene has CDR1 ENHRY and CDR2 SYGVKD. CDR3 sequence (DNA): TGTGCCATCAGTGATAGGGACAGTACGAATTCACCCCTCCACTTT. Residues: CAISDRDSTNSPLHF.

The V gene is TRBV7-3, the J gene TRBJ2-3; TRBD2 aligns across 16 bases. The CDR3 length is 17 residues. Germline CDR1 reads SGHTA; CDR2 reads FQGTGA. V lost 5 bases and J lost 7; bases outside the gene matches: 9. The CDR3 loop reads CASSPHLGLAGGYTQYF. The DNA for the CDR3 is TGTGCCAGCAGCCCGCACCTGGGACTAGCGGGGGGGTATACGCAGTATTTT.

This chain joins TRBV7-9 and TRBJ1-2; possible D gene TRBD1, 5 bases. V dropped 7 bases and J dropped 7 bases, with 16 bases sitting between them. The germline gives CDR1 SEHNR, CDR2 FQNEAQ (reference sequence). CDR3 size: 13 residues. The CDR3 reads CASTPPRAAGYTF. The CDR3 region has the DNA TGTGCCAGCACCCCTCCCAGGGCTGCTGGCTACACCTTC.

The CDR3 is CASRNDRGGYGYTF. As DNA, the CDR3 is TGTGCCAGTCGAAATGACAGGGGCGGCTATGGCTACACCTTC. The chain joins TRBV19 to TRBJ1-2; 8 bases map to TRBD1. V shed 8 bases and J 4 bases; nucleotides not matched to a gene: 9. Germline V gene lookup returns CDR1 LNHDA and CDR2 SQIVND (reference sequence). CDR3 length: 14 amino acids.